The 26 T cell receptor beta chains below were found in one sample sequenced in a study of early T cells in non-severe SARS-CoV-2 infection. MiXCR, run by TCRdb on the 5' RACE reads, gives a single entry per CDR3 protein. Of about 56,000 distinct CDR3 sequences listed, around 12% are singletons. Specimen: whole blood. The origin of the receptors is an adult who was a healthcare worker with PCR-confirmed SARS-CoV-2 infection or an uninfected control (not recorded which).

This clonotype was recorded at least ten times. This chain links TRBV6-5 with TRBJ1-6, with D uncertain. This CDR3 is 16 amino acids long. Between the trimmed V and J ends, which lost 5 bases and 10 bases, there was a span of 21 bases. The V gene's germline CDR1 is MNHEY and CDR2 SVGAGI. Here the CDR3 DNA reads TGTGCCAGCAGTACCAACTCGAGGCTGGGTCAATCACCCCTCCACTTT. This codes for CASSTNSRLGQSPLHF.

This clonotype has more than one count but fewer than ten. The rearrangement uses TRBV5-1 and TRBJ2-1; the D gene is possibly TRBD1 (5 bases). Between the trimmed V and J ends, which lost 0 bases and 10 bases, there was a span of 17 bases. This CDR3 spans 15 amino acids. Germline V lookup: CDR1 SGHRS, CDR2 YFSETQ. CDR3 residues: CASSLELGTNREQFF. The CDR3 DNA reads as TGCGCCAGCAGCTTGGAGCTAGGAACTAACAGGGAGCAGTTCTTC.

This clonotype showed up many times. This CDR3 is CSARGELAGGSSYNEQFF. CDR3 nucleotides: TGCAGTGCTAGAGGAGAGCTAGCGGGGGGGAGCTCCTACAATGAGCAGTTCTTC. The V gene is TRBV20-1, the J gene TRBJ2-1; the match to TRBD2 covers 12 bases. V gave up 1 base and J gave up 0 bases; unmatched junction bases: 7. CDR3 length equals 18 residues. CDR1 is DFQATT and CDR2 is SNEGSKA in the germline V gene (reference sequence).

Details on this clonotype: A read error may be the cause here, since a much bigger clone is one base away. V is TRBV5-6 and J is TRBJ2-2; tentatively, D is TRBD1 (6 bases). Trimming took off 3 bases at V and 7 bases at J, with 7 bases between the two ends. The germline V gene has CDR1 SGHDT and CDR2 YYEEEE. The CDR3 extends over 12 amino acids. The CDR3 spells CASSCRGGELFF. The CDR3 nucleotides read TGTGCCAGCAGCTGCAGGGGCGGGGAGCTGTTTTTT. Complete variable domain (other parts from reference TRBV5-6 and TRBJ2-2): DAGVTQSPTHLIKTRGQQVTLRCSPKSGHDTVSWYQQALGQGPQFIFQYYEEEERQRGNFPDRFSGHQFPNYSSELNVNALLLGDSALYLCASSCRGGELFFGEGSRLTVL.

The chain joins TRBV28 to TRBJ2-1; D is unclear. Trimming took off 8 bases at V and 0 bases at J, with 11 bases between the two ends. From germline, CDR1 is MDHEN and CDR2 SYDVKM. This CDR3 has 14 residues. CDR3 DNA: TGTGCCAGCCTTAATCCCAGCTCCTACAATGAGCAGTTCTTC. Residues: CASLNPSSYNEQFF.

This clonotype was seen a handful of times. This chain connects TRBV7-2 to TRBJ1-2; D is ambiguous. V shed 2 bases and J shed 5 bases, with 12 bases lying between them. The length of the CDR3 is 14 residues. The V gene's germline CDR1 is SGHTA and CDR2 FQGNSA. The CDR3 region is CASSLRWAAYGYTF. CDR3 bases: TGTGCCAGCAGCTTACGGTGGGCAGCTTATGGCTACACCTTC. Drawing the rest from reference TRBV7-2 and TRBJ1-2, the complete variable domain is GAGVSQSPSNKVTEKGKDVELRCDPISGHTALYWYRQSLGQGLEFLIYFQGNSAPDKSGLPSDRFSAERTGGSVSTLTIQRTQQEDSAVYLCASSLRWAAYGYTFGSGTRLTVV.

This clonotype has just a few counts. The chain links TRBV6-2 or TRBV6-3 to TRBJ2-1; D might be TRBD2 (6 bases). V dropped 5 bases and J dropped 5 bases, with 16 bases sitting between them. The V gene's germline CDR1 is MNHEY and CDR2 SVGEGT. This CDR3 region has 15 residues. CDR3 bases: TGTGCCAGCAGTCATCGGGAGACCGGCCACAATGAGCAGTTCTTC. Its translation: CASSHRETGHNEQFF.

V usage is TRBV5-4 and J usage is TRBJ2-7; TRBD2 matches at 8 bases. This CDR3 contains 15 residues. Germline V gene lookup returns CDR1 SGHNT and CDR2 YYREEE (reference sequence). With V trimmed by 4 bases and J by 2 bases, 8 bases remained unmatched. Written as DNA, the CDR3 is TGTGCCAGCAGCCTCCGGACTAGCTTAGCCTACGAGCAGTACTTC. As protein: CASSLRTSLAYEQYF.

The rearrangement links TRBV29-1 to TRBJ2-5, with D possibly matching TRBD2 (6 bases). CDR1 is SQVTM, CDR2 ANQGSEA, per germline. The CDR3 is made up of 12 amino acids. Trimming took 7 bases from V and 0 from J, leaving 9 bases between them. CDR3 coding DNA: TGCAGCGGCGGGGACTACCAAGAGACCCAGTACTTC. Protein: CSGGDYQETQYF.

This rearrangement joins TRBV28 to TRBJ1-2; D unclear. V lost 6 bases and J 3 bases, leaving 11 bases between the germline ends. The CDR3 loop spans 13 amino acids. Germline V gene lookup returns CDR1 MDHEN and CDR2 SYDVKM. CDR3 DNA sequence: TGTGCCAGCAGCGCAGGACTCCACTATGGCTACACCTTC. Amino acid sequence: CASSAGLHYGYTF.

This clonotype was counted at least ten times. This chain joins TRBV29-1 and TRBJ2-7; possible D gene TRBD1, 6 bases. This CDR3 contains 13 residues. The V gene's germline CDR1 is SQVTM and CDR2 ANQGSEA. Deletions cut 5 bases from V and 2 bases from J, with 13 bases between. The CDR3 sequence: CSVRRGVTYEQYF. CDR3 nucleotide sequence: TGCAGCGTTCGCAGGGGCGTCACCTACGAGCAGTACTTC.

There are many counts of this clonotype. A junction end diverges from the germline sequence, so it may reflect a read error. The rearrangement uses TRBV7-3 and TRBJ2-2; 8 nucleotides agree with TRBD1. The CDR3 is 20 amino acids. CDR1 and CDR2 (germline): SGHTA, FQGTGA. CDR3 loop: CASSLPQGAQLVGNPGELFF. CDR3 nucleotides: TGTGCCAGCAGCTTGCCCCAGGGGGCGCAACTGGTCGGGAACCCCGGGGAGCTGTTTTTT.

This clonotype was detected ten times or more. The rearrangement links TRBV5-1 to TRBJ2-3; 7 nucleotides line up with TRBD1. There are 14 residues in the CDR3. Per germline, CDR1 SGHRS and CDR2 YFSETQ. V shed 5 bases, J shed 4 bases, and the junction held 7 bases outside the gene matches. The DNA for the CDR3 is TGCGCCAGCAGTCCCACAGACAGGGCAGATACGCAGTATTTT. This codes for CASSPTDRADTQYF.

This clonotype came up many times. The V gene is TRBV2, the J gene TRBJ1-3; D remains ambiguous. Germline V gene lookup returns CDR1 SNHLY and CDR2 FYNNEI. The CDR3 has 13 amino acids. The germline V and J ends were trimmed by 8 bases and 0 bases, with 8 bases remaining between them. As DNA, the CDR3 is TGTGCCAGCGGCAAAGACTCTGGAAACACCATATATTTT. This sequence encodes CASGKDSGNTIYF.

CDR3 residues: CASSLLASNEQFF. The CDR3 bases are TGTGCCAGCAGCTTATTAGCGAGCAATGAGCAGTTCTTC. J is TRBJ2-1 and V is TRBV7-3, with a possible D match to TRBD2 (5 bases). This CDR3 is 13 amino acids long. Per the germline V gene, CDR1 is SGHTA and CDR2 is FQGTGA. V was clipped by 2 bases and J by 6 bases, with 8 bases between them.

This clonotype was detected ten times or more. The rearrangement links TRBV30 to TRBJ2-7, with a weak D call TRBD1 (6 bases). The V gene lost 3 bases and the J gene lost 4 bases, with 16 bases spanning the gap. This CDR3 contains 14 residues. Germline loops: CDR1 GTSNPN, CDR2 SVGIG (reference sequence). CDR3 sequence (DNA): TGTGCCTGGAGGCACAGGGCGGTGGGATACGAGCAGTACTTC. This translates into CAWRHRAVGYEQYF.

This clonotype was seen ten or more times. The genes are TRBV3-1 and TRBJ2-3; 9 bases map to TRBD2. Germline trimming cut 5 bases from V and 2 bases from J; bases unmatched to any gene: 8. Germline lookup yields CDR1 LGHDT and CDR2 YNNKEL (reference sequence). The CDR3 loop spans 16 amino acids. CDR3 sequence: CASSFRLAGLTDTQYF. DNA of the CDR3: TGTGCCAGCAGCTTCCGTCTAGCGGGGCTCACAGATACGCAGTATTTT.

This sequence joins TRBV5-1 and TRBJ2-7; D is unresolved. Germline assignment: CDR1 SGHRS and CDR2 YFSETQ. This CDR3 is 12 amino acids long. With 3 bases removed from V and 5 bases from J, the gap between germline ends came to 9 bases. CDR3 nucleotides: TGCGCCAGCAGCTCAGAAGTTAACGAGCAGTACTTC. The encoded protein is CASSSEVNEQYF.

This clonotype was recorded at least ten times. V is TRBV6-5 and J is TRBJ2-7, with 8 bases aligning to TRBD2. CDR3 length: 16 amino acids. The ends lost 0 bases at V and 6 bases at J; junction bases unmatched: 10. The V gene's germline CDR1 is MNHEY and CDR2 SVGAGI. The CDR3 here is CASSYSAGGGRSEQYF. As DNA, the CDR3 is TGTGCCAGCAGTTACTCCGCGGGGGGCGGGAGAAGCGAGCAGTACTTC.

In its sample, this clonotype was seen many times. J is TRBJ2-1 and V is TRBV7-9; D possibly corresponds to TRBD2 (6 bases). Trimming took 3 bases from V and 5 from J, leaving 11 bases between them. Germline loops: CDR1 SEHNR, CDR2 FQNEAQ (reference sequence). The CDR3 length is 14 residues. CDR3 amino acids: CASSFGGSDNEQFF. The CDR3 DNA sequence: TGTGCCAGCAGCTTCGGGGGTTCGGACAATGAGCAGTTCTTC.

At least ten counts were recorded for this clonotype. CDR3 in amino acids: CASSSAGSQETQYF. The CDR3 nucleotides are TGTGCCAGCAGTTCAGCGGGGAGCCAAGAGACCCAGTACTTC. The chain couples TRBV27 to TRBJ2-5; TRBD2 matches 7 bases. The CDR3 contains 14 residues. Germline V gene sequence: CDR1 MNHEY, CDR2 SMNVEV (reference sequence). With V trimmed by 4 bases and J by 1 base, 3 bases remained unmatched.

The J gene is TRBJ1-3, the V gene TRBV29-1; D may be TRBD1 (6 bases). V lost 0 bases and J lost 5, with 8 bases in between. Germline V gives CDR1 SQVTM, CDR2 ANQGSEA. This CDR3 region has 13 residues. DNA of the CDR3: TGCAGCGTTGAAGAAACAGGGAGAAACACCATATATTTT. Amino acid sequence: CSVEETGRNTIYF.

The J gene is TRBJ1-3, the V gene TRBV6-2 or TRBV6-3; TRBD1 matches 8 bases. There are 19 residues in the CDR3. With V trimmed by 4 bases and J by 0 bases, 14 bases remained unmatched. Germline lookup yields CDR1 MNHEY and CDR2 SVGEGT. The CDR3 bases are TGTGCCAGCAGTTTTAGTCCCGGGACAGGATTCGTCTCTGGAAACACCATATATTTT. It encodes CASSFSPGTGFVSGNTIYF.

In this sample, this clonotype turned up a few times. The rearrangement links TRBV30 to TRBJ2-7, with D hard to call. The germline V gene encodes CDR1 GTSNPN and CDR2 SVGIG (reference sequence). V was trimmed by 2 bases and J by 7 bases, leaving 12 bases between them. This CDR3 has 12 residues. CDR3 protein: CAWSFPGREQYF. The CDR3 DNA follows: TGTGCCTGGAGTTTTCCTGGGCGGGAGCAGTACTTC.

This clonotype was found a few times. This sequence joins TRBV18 and TRBJ2-1; 7 nucleotides align to TRBD2. CDR3 size: 13 residues. Germline lookup yields CDR1 KGHSH and CDR2 LQKENI. The V gene end was trimmed by 3 bases and the J gene end by 5 bases; junction bases not matched to a gene: 1. The CDR3 DNA sequence: TGTGCCAGCTCACCGGGACTAAACAATGAGCAGTTCTTC. This encodes CASSPGLNNEQFF.

The genes are TRBV3-1 and TRBJ1-4; D remains unclear. The CDR3 runs 15 residues. V was clipped by 3 bases and J by 7 bases, with 15 bases between them. CDR1 and CDR2 from the germline V gene are LGHDT and YNNKEL (reference sequence). The CDR3 loop is CASSHSKGLGEKLFF. The CDR3 DNA sequence: TGTGCCAGCAGCCATTCAAAGGGATTGGGTGAAAAACTGTTTTTT.